The 6 T cell receptor beta chains listed next were all sequenced from one sample in a study of shared clonotypes between healthy human individuals. Only CD45RO-negative cells positively selected for CCR7 counted as naive CD8 cells, so terminally differentiated effector memory CD45RA+ cells were excluded. TCRdb's copy holds only in-frame clones and misses some; the assay was immunoSEQ multiplex PCR. This table holds hundreds of thousands of clones, 95% to 97% found once. The sample was naive CD8+ T cells sorted from blood. The receptor set was obtained from a woman aged 25 to 45 in good health.

This clone was detected once. This chain joins TRBV5-4 and TRBJ2-7; D is unresolved. The length of the CDR3 is 13 residues. Germline V CDR1 and CDR2: SGHNT, YYREEE (reference sequence). The V end was cut by 2 bases, the J end by 3 bases, with 9 bases between. The CDR3 sequence: CASSFKRDYEQYF. CDR3 DNA: TGTGCCAGCAGCTTTAAGAGAGACTACGAGCAGTACTTC. The full variable domain, with the rest looked up from reference TRBV5-4 and TRBJ2-7, is ETGVTQSPTHLIKTRGQQVTLRCSSQSGHNTVSWYQQALGQGPQFIFQYYREEENGRGNFPPRFSGLQFPNYSSELNVNALELDDSALYLCASSFKRDYEQYFGPGTRLTVT.

This chain uses TRBV7-9 with TRBJ1-4; D remains unclear. The CDR3 has 15 residues. Germline CDR1 SEHNR, CDR2 FQNEAQ (reference sequence). V was trimmed by 1 base and J by 2 bases, leaving 8 bases between them. The DNA for the CDR3 is TGTGCCAGCAGCTTAGTTGGACGGACTAATGAAAAACTGTTTTTT. Amino acids: CASSLVGRTNEKLFF.

This clone was seen a handful of times. The gene calls are TRBV18 and TRBJ2-7, with 9 bases matching TRBD1. Germline loops: CDR1 KGHSH, CDR2 LQKENI. J lost 3 bases, V lost 8 bases, and 8 bases had no gene match. This CDR3 spans 14 amino acids. The CDR3: CASAHVDRGYEQYF. The CDR3 nucleotides are TGTGCCAGCGCACATGTGGACAGGGGCTACGAGCAGTACTTC.

The V and J genes are TRBV7-2 and TRBJ2-7, with D uncertain. The CDR3 runs 11 residues. The V end was cut by 4 bases, the J end by 4 bases, with 5 bases between. Germline lookup yields CDR1 SGHTA and CDR2 FQGNSA. CDR3 nucleotide sequence: TGTGCCAGCAGCTCGGATTACGAGCAGTACTTC. Its protein is CASSSDYEQYF.

This clone was counted a single time. The chain joins TRBV4-1 to TRBJ1-5; D uncertain. V was trimmed by 3 bases and J by 1 base, leaving 10 bases between them. The germline V gene encodes CDR1 MGHRA and CDR2 YSYEKL. There are 15 residues in the CDR3. The CDR3, as DNA: TGCGCCAGCAGCCAGAATAAGAAGAGCAATCAGCCCCAGCATTTT. Protein: CASSQNKKSNQPQHF.

DNA for the CDR3: TGTGCCAGCAGGCGGACAGGGGGCCACCACTATGGCTACACCTTC. Protein product: CASRRTGGHHYGYTF. The chain uses TRBV7-9 and TRBJ1-2; 11 bases are shared with TRBD1. This CDR3 spans 15 amino acids. V shed 6 bases and J 3 bases; nucleotides not matched to a gene: 6. Germline V CDR1 and CDR2: SEHNR, FQNEAQ (reference sequence).